This T cell receptor beta chain is drawn from a study of T cell changes during pregnancy in multiple sclerosis. TCRdb keeps only in-frame clones here, not all; method: immunoSEQ multiplex PCR. The repertoire includes just over 40,000 clones, about 87% of them detected once, and about 5% sits in the top ten. Germline CDR1 and CDR2: SGHDT and YYEEEE. The CDR3 is 17 amino acids. The junction had 3 bases not matched to a gene; V was cut back by 0 bases and J by 4 bases. The sequences come from peripheral blood, collected in the first trimester of pregnancy. V and J are TRBV5-6 and TRBJ2-3; TRBD2 matches 15 bases. This TCR came from a female donor in good health, enrolled as a control in a pregnancy study. CDR3 protein: CASSLVRTSGGADTQYF. DNA of the CDR3: TGTGCCAGCAGCTTGGTTCGGACTAGCGGGGGGGCAGATACGCAGTATTTT.